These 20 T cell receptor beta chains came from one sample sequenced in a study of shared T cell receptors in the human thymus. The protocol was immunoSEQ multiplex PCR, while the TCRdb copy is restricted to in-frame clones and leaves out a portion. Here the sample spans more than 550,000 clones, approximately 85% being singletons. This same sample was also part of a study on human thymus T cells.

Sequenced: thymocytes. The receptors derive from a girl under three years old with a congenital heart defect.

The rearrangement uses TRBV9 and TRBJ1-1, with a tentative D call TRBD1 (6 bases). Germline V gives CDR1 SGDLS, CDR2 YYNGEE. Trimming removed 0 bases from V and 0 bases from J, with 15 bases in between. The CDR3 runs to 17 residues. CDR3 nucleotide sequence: TGTGCCAGCAGCGTAGAGGGGGGGCCCGAATTGAACACTGAAGCTTTCTTT. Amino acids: CASSVEGGPELNTEAFF.

The CDR3 reads CASRRHIGHPYEQYF. The CDR3 bases are TGTGCCAGCAGACGACACATAGGACACCCTTACGAGCAGTACTTC. This rearrangement joins TRBV6-5 to TRBJ2-7, with a tentative D call TRBD1 (5 bases). The CDR3 has 15 amino acids. From germline, CDR1 is MNHEY and CDR2 SVGAGI. Deletions cut 6 bases from V and 4 bases from J, with 19 bases between.

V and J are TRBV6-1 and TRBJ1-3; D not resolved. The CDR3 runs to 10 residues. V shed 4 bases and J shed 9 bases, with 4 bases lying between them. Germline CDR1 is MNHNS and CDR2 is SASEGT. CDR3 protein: CASSAGTIYF. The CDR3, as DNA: TGTGCCAGCAGTGCGGGCACCATATATTTT.

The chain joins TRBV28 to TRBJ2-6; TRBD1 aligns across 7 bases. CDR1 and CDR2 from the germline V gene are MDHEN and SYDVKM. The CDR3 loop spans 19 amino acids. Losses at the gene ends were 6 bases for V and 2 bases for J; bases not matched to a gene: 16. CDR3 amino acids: CASSLTGTAHRTGANVLTF. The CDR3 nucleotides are TGTGCCAGCAGCTTGACCGGGACAGCGCATAGGACTGGGGCCAACGTCCTGACTTTC.

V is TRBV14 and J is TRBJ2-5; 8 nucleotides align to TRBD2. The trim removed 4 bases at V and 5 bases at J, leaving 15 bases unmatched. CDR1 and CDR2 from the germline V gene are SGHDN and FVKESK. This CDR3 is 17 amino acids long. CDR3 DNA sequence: TGTGCCAGCAGCCCCGGGGGGGGGCCTTTTCCCCATGAGACCCAGTACTTC. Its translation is CASSPGGGPFPHETQYF.

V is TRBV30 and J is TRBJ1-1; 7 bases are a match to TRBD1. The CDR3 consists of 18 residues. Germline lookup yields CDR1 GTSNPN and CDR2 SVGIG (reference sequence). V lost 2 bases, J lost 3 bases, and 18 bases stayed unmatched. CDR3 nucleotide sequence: TGTGCCTGGAGTTTGGGGGCAGGGTACGAGGGGGCACACACTGAAGCTTTCTTT. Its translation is CAWSLGAGYEGAHTEAFF.

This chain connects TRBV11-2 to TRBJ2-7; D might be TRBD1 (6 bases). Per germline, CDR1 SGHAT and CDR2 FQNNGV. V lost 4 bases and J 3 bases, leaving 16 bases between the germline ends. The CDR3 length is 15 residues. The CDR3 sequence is CASSSIQGRGYEQYF. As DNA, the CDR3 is TGTGCCAGCAGCTCAATACAGGGAAGGGGCTACGAGCAGTACTTC.

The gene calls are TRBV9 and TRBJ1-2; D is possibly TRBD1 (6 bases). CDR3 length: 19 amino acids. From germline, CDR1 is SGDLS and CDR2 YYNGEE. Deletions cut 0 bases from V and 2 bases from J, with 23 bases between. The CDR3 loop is CASSVEPLGAPTVNYGYTF. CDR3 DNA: TGTGCCAGCAGCGTAGAACCGTTGGGGGCCCCGACTGTAAACTATGGCTACACCTTC.

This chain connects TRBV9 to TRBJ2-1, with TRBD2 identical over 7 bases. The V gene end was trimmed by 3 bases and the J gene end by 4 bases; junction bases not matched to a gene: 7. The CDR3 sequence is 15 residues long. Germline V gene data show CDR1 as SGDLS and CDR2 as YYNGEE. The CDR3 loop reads CASSGTGGRYNEQFF. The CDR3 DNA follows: TGTGCCAGCAGCGGAACGGGGGGTCGTTACAATGAGCAGTTCTTC.

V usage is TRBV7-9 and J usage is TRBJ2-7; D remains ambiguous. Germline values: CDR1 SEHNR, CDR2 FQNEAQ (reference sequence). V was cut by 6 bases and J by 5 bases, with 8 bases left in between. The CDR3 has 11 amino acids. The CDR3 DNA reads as TGTGCCAGCAGTCTAACAGACGAGCAGTACTTC. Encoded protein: CASSLTDEQYF.

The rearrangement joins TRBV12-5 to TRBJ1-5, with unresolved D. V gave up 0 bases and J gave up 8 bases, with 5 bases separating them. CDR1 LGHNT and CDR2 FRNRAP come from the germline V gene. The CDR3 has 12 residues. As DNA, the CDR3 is TGTGCTAGTGGTTTGGTACATGAGCCCCAGCATTTT. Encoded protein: CASGLVHEPQHF.

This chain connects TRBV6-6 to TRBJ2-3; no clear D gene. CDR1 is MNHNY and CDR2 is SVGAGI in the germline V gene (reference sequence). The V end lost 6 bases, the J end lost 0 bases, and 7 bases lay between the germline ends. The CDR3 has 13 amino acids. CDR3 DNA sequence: TGTGCCAGCAGGCCCACTAGCACAGATACGCAGTATTTT. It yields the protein CASRPTSTDTQYF.

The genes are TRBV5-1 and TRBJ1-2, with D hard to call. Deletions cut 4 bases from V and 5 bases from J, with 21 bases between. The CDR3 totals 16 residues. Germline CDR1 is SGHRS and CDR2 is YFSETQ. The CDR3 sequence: CASSLASAPGGYGYTF. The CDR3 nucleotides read TGCGCCAGCAGCCTCGCTTCGGCCCCAGGAGGGTATGGCTACACCTTC. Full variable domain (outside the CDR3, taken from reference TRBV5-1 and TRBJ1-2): KAGVTQTPRYLIKTRGQQVTLSCSPISGHRSVSWYQQTPGQGLQFLFEYFSETQRNKGNFPGRFSGRQFSNSRSEMNVSTLELGDSALYLCASSLASAPGGYGYTFGSGTRLTVV.

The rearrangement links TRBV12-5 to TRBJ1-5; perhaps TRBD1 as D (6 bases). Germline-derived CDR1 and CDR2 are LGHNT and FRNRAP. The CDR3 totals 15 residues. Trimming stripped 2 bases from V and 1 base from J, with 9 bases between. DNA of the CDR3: TGTGCTAGTGGTTTGTCCAGGGGAAGCAATCAGCCCCAGCATTTT. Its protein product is CASGLSRGSNQPQHF.

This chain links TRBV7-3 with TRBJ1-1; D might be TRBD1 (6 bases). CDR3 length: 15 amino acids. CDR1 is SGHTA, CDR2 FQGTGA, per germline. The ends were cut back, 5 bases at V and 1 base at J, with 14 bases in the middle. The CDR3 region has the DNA TGTGCCAGCAGCATTGACAGGTTGGGGAACACTGAAGCTTTCTTT. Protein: CASSIDRLGNTEAFF.

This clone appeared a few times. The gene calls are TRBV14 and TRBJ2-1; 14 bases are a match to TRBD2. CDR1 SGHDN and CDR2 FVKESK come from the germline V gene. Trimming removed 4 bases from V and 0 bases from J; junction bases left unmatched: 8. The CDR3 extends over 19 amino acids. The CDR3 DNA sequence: TGTGCCAGCAGCCTCCAGGGACTAGCGGGGGTCTACTCCTACAATGAGCAGTTCTTC. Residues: CASSLQGLAGVYSYNEQFF.

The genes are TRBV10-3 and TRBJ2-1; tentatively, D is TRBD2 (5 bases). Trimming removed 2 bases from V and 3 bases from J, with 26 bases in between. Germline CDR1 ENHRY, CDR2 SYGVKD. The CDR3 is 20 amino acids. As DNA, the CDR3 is TGTGCCATCAGTGAGCATGTCTTCCACACGGGGAGCCCCATCTACAATGAGCAGTTCTTC. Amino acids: CAISEHVFHTGSPIYNEQFF.

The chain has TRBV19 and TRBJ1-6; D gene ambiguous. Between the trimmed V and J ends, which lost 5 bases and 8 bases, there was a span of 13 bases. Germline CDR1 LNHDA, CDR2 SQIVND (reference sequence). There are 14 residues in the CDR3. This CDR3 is CASSPRGSDSPLHF. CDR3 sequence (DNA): TGTGCCAGTAGTCCCCGTGGTTCGGATTCACCCCTCCACTTT.

The CDR3 loop is CASIDPSRDGASGYTF. In DNA, the CDR3 is TGTGCCAGCATCGACCCCAGCAGGGATGGGGCTTCTGGCTACACCTTC. The chain carries TRBV28 and TRBJ1-2, with D perhaps TRBD1 (5 bases). Deletions cut 7 bases from V and 7 bases from J, with 25 bases between. The germline CDR1 and CDR2 sequences are MDHEN and SYDVKM. There are 16 residues in the CDR3.

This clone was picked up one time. The CDR3 nucleotides read TGTGCCAGCAGTTTAAGTCGGGGGTACGAGCAGTACTTC. Its protein is CASSLSRGYEQYF. This rearrangement joins TRBV28 to TRBJ2-7; D possibly corresponds to TRBD2 (6 bases). With 2 bases removed from V and 4 bases from J, the gap between germline ends came to 9 bases. This CDR3 has 13 residues. From germline, CDR1 is MDHEN and CDR2 SYDVKM.